This T cell receptor beta chain was documented in a study of T cell repertoires in aging, cancer and after chemotherapy. With regard to this clonotype: Its antigen is unidentified.

TCR beta rearrangements were amplified from peripheral blood genomic DNA. The study, taken as a whole, reports: In cancer patients, declining TCR diversity with age involved lost richness and lost evenness.

TRB rearrangements spanning V, D and J were amplified using mixed TRB-A/B primers. MiXCR, run by TCRdb on the multiplex PCR reads, gives a single entry per CDR3 protein. Among approximately 3,000 distinct CDR3 sequences listed, 42% were seen once. Germline values: CDR1 SGHAT, CDR2 FQDESV (reference sequence). The CDR3 is 14 residues long. The junction had 5 bases not matched to a gene; V was cut back by 5 bases and J by 4 bases. Input material: blood. The gene calls are TRBV11-1 and TRBJ1-1; 9 bases fit TRBD1. The sequence was collected from a human donor with a blood cancer. CDR3 region: CASSPGQGFTEAFF. CDR3 nucleotides: TGTGCCAGCAGCCCAGGACAGGGGTTCACTGAAGCTTTCTTT.